The clone carrying this T cell receptor beta chain was found many times. J was trimmed by 0 bases and V by 6 bases; bases with no gene match: 2. Germline CDR1 is MNHEY and CDR2 is SMNVEV (reference sequence). CDR3 length: 13 amino acids. The data belong to a study of control samples from healthy donors and cancer patients. Sequenced by immunoSEQ multiplex PCR; TCRdb stores in-frame clones only, minus some. This table has about 120,000 clones, more than 70% appearing once. The J gene is TRBJ2-7, the V gene TRBV27; 7 nucleotides match TRBD2. Sequencing was done on a sample of blood. The source is a man aged 50-60 years in good health. CDR3 amino acids: CASRGLSSYEQYF. CDR3 coding DNA: TGTGCCAGCAGGGGACTAAGCTCCTACGAGCAGTACTTC.